The entry that follows covers one T cell receptor (beta chain) sequence. A single base separates this from a much larger clone, so it may be a read error. The germline gives CDR1 MNHEY, CDR2 SVGAGI. CDR3 length: 15 residues. This sample stems from a study of regulatory T cells in long-lasting Graves disease. For TCR beta, libraries came from iRepertoire HTBI primers and Arm-PCR of CDR3 regions. Per the original methods: Sequenced samples collectively carried under 75 TRBV and some 15 TRBJ segments. A single record per CDR3 protein comes from TCRdb applying MiXCR to the multiplex PCR reads. These V and J calls are TCRdb output, not the study's own analysis. The data hold around 500,000 distinct CDR3 sequences, with around 12% observed a single time. This sample's time point: newly diagnosed GD, antithyroid drugs for less than 3 months. The TCR library used RNA extracted from PBMCs. These same data were also listed under a study on T cells in Graves' hyperthyroidism and ophthalmopathy. From that paper: A set of HTBI primers served as the primers for a first-round RT-PCR of the TCR CDR3.

The sequencing used peripheral blood mononuclear cells (PBMCs), collected at new diagnosis, from a patient treated with antithyroid drugs. The genes are TRBV6-5 and TRBJ2-4, with D possibly matching TRBD1 (7 bases). The source of this sequence is a woman in her thirties with Graves disease. CDR3 sequence (DNA): TGTGCCAGCAGTTACTCCGGAGGGGGCAAAAACATTCGGTACTTC. This sequence encodes CASSYSGGGKNIRYF.